Following are 14 T cell receptor beta chains from one sample sequenced in a study of beta chain features in type 1 diabetes. Findings and limits, study-wide: Moderate yet significant TCRB CDR3 shortening was seen in Type 1 diabetes patients in all four CD4+ subsets.

For these TCRs, the target antigens are not known. Sequenced material consisted of expressed TCRB transcripts (all of the isolated RNA was reverse transcribed). The assay was immunoSEQ multiplex PCR, and TCRdb's table has in-frame clones only and misses some. Found here are more than 200,000 clones, roughly 16% of them singletons; the top ten hold about 0.08%. The sequencing sample was made of naive CD4+ T cells from blood. These receptors all come from a man younger than 45 with type 1 diabetes.

This clone was observed a few times. This rearrangement joins TRBV30 to TRBJ2-7; 9 bases agree with TRBD1. The CDR3 totals 12 residues. The V gene end was trimmed by 8 bases and the J gene end by 0 bases; junction bases not matched to a gene: 2. CDR1 is GTSNPN, CDR2 SVGIG, per germline (reference sequence). The CDR3 DNA follows: TGTGCCGGGACAGGGAGCTCCTACGAGCAGTACTTC. It yields the protein CAGTGSSYEQYF.

This clone has just a few counts. This chain links TRBV7-2 with TRBJ2-5, with a possible D match to TRBD2 (5 bases). Germline V gene data show CDR1 as SGHTA and CDR2 as FQGNSA. CDR3 length: 14 residues. Trimming removed 8 bases from V and 4 bases from J, with 17 bases in between. The CDR3: CASSGGLALETQYF. The CDR3 region has the DNA TGTGCCAGCTCCGGCGGGCTAGCACTAGAGACCCAGTACTTC.

The chain carries TRBV7-8 and TRBJ2-1; D gene ambiguous. The CDR3 is 11 amino acids. Deletions cut 1 base from V and 7 bases from J, with 2 bases between. Per germline, CDR1 SGHVS and CDR2 FQNEAQ. CDR3 DNA: TGTGCCAGCAGCTTAGTAAATGAGCAGTTCTTC. Translation gives CASSLVNEQFF.

The CDR3 sequence: CASSYRRVPNNYGYTF. CDR3 DNA: TGTGCCAGCAGTTACCGGCGGGTACCTAATAACTATGGCTACACCTTC. The J gene is TRBJ1-2, the V gene TRBV6-5; D ambiguous. Germline V CDR1 and CDR2: MNHEY, SVGAGI. The CDR3 covers 16 residues. Between the trimmed V and J ends, which lost 2 bases and 1 base, there was a span of 14 bases.

The chain has TRBV25-1 and TRBJ2-1; the D is unclear. CDR1 is MGHDK and CDR2 is SYGVNS in the germline V gene. With 6 bases removed from V and 0 bases from J, the gap between germline ends came to 6 bases. The CDR3 consists of 13 residues. The CDR3 DNA reads TGTGCCAGCAGAGCGAGCTCCTACAATGAGCAGTTCTTC. Translation: CASRASSYNEQFF. The variable domain in full, with the rest retrieved from reference TRBV25-1 and TRBJ2-1, is EADIYQTPRYLVIGTGKKITLECSQTMGHDKMYWYQQDPGMELHLIHYSYGVNSTEKGDLSSESTVSRIRTEHFPLTLESARPSHTSQYLCASRASSYNEQFFGPGTRLTVL.

The rearrangement links TRBV25-1 to TRBJ2-5; 7 bases are a match to TRBD1. The CDR3 consists of 16 residues. The junction had 10 bases not matched to a gene; V was cut back by 4 bases and J by 2 bases. Germline CDR1 MGHDK, CDR2 SYGVNS. CDR3 bases: TGTGCCAGCAGTGCTACCTCCGGGACAGTTCAAGAGACCCAGTACTTC. It is translated as CASSATSGTVQETQYF.

The chain joins TRBV28 to TRBJ2-3; D is ambiguous. The CDR3 contains 11 residues. Germline V CDR1 and CDR2: MDHEN, SYDVKM. Deletions cut 10 bases from V and 0 bases from J, with 5 bases between. Here the CDR3 reads CAIESTDTQYF. CDR3 DNA sequence: TGTGCCATCGAGAGCACAGATACGCAGTATTTT.

The V and J genes are TRBV2 and TRBJ2-5; 7 bases match TRBD1. The CDR3 covers 13 residues. V lost 6 bases and J lost 2; bases outside the gene matches: 3. Germline CDR1 SNHLY, CDR2 FYNNEI. The CDR3 bases are TGTGCCAGCAGCCCGGGACAGCAAGAGACCCAGTACTTC. Amino acid sequence: CASSPGQQETQYF.

The J gene is TRBJ2-1, the V gene TRBV5-1; D could derive from TRBD1 or TRBD2 (5 bases each). Trimming took 0 bases from V and 9 from J, leaving 13 bases between them. This CDR3 region has 14 residues. Germline CDR1 is SGHRS and CDR2 is YFSETQ. DNA of the CDR3: TGCGCCAGCAGCTTGGGACTCCCAGGGAGTGAGCAGTTCTTC. Translated: CASSLGLPGSEQFF.

In DNA form, the CDR3 reads TGTGCCAGCAGCTTGACTGGGTCAAACGCAGATACGCAGTATTTT. Translating gives CASSLTGSNADTQYF. The chain recombines TRBV5-6 with TRBJ2-3, with D unresolved. The germline gives CDR1 SGHDT, CDR2 YYEEEE. V lost 1 base to trimming and J lost 4 bases, with 13 bases between them. This CDR3 comprises 15 residues.

The chain links TRBV9 to TRBJ2-5, with TRBD2 matching 7 bases. Germline assignment: CDR1 SGDLS and CDR2 YYNGEE. V shed 0 bases, J shed 5 bases, and the junction held 13 bases outside the gene matches. There are 17 residues in the CDR3. The DNA of the CDR3 is TGTGCCAGCAGCGTAGGGCTAGCGGCCTCGAGTAGGGAGACCCAGTACTTC. Translating it yields CASSVGLAASSRETQYF.

V is TRBV11-2 and J is TRBJ1-1, with TRBD1 as a possible D gene (5 bases). CDR1 is SGHAT, CDR2 FQNNGV, per germline. V lost 1 base and J 1 base, leaving 13 bases between the germline ends. This CDR3 has 16 amino acids. The CDR3 region has the DNA TGTGCCAGCAGCTTAGCAGGTTGGCAGGGGAACACTGAAGCTTTCTTT. Its protein product is CASSLAGWQGNTEAFF.

The chain combines TRBV27 with TRBJ2-3; D call uncertain. The CDR3 totals 13 residues. The V gene lost 10 bases and the J gene lost 1 base, with 12 bases spanning the gap. Germline CDR1 reads MNHEY; CDR2 reads SMNVEV (reference sequence). The CDR3 nucleotides read TGTGCCACCTTTTTATCGGGCACAGATACGCAGTATTTT. Translation gives CATFLSGTDTQYF.

Only a few counts were recorded for this clone. The V call is TRBV30, the J call TRBJ2-3; TRBD2 aligns across 9 bases. The CDR3 is 15 amino acids. Losses at the gene ends were 2 bases for V and 4 bases for J; bases not matched to a gene: 7. CDR1 is GTSNPN and CDR2 is SVGIG in the germline V gene (reference sequence). The CDR3 protein is CAWSLGGRAADTQYF. The CDR3 DNA is TGTGCCTGGAGTCTAGGCGGGAGGGCCGCAGATACGCAGTATTTT.